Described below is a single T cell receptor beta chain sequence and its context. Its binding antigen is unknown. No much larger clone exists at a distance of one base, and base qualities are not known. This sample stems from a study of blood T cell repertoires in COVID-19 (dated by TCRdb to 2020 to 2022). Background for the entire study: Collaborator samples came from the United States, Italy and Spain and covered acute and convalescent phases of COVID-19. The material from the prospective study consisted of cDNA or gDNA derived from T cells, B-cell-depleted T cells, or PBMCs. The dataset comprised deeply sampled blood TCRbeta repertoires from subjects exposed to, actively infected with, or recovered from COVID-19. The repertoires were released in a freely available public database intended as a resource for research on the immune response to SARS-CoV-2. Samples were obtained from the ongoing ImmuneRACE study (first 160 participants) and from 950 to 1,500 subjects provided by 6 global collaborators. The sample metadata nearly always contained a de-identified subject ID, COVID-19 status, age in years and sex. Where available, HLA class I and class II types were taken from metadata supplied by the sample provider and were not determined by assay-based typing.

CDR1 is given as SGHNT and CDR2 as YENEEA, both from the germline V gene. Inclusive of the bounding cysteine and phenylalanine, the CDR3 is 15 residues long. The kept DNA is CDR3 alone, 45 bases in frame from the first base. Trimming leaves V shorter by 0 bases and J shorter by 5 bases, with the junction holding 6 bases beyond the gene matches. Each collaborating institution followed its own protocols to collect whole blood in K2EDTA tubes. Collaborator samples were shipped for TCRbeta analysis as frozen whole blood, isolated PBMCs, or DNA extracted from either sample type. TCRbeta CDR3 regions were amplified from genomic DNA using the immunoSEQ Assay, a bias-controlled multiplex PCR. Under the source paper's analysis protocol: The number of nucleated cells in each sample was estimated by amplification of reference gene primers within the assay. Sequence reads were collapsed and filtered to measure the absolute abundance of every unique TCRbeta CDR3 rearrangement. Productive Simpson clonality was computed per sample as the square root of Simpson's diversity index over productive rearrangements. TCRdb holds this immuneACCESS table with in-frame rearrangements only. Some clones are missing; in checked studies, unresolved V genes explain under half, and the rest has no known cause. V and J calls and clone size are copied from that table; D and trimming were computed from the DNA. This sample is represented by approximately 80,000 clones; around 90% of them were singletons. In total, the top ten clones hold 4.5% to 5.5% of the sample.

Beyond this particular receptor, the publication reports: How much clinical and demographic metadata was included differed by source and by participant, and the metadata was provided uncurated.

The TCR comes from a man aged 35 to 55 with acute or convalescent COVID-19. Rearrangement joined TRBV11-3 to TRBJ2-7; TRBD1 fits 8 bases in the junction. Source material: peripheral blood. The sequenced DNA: TGTGCCAGCAGCTTAGACACAGGGGGGATCGACGAGCAGTACTTC. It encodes CASSLDTGGIDEQYF.